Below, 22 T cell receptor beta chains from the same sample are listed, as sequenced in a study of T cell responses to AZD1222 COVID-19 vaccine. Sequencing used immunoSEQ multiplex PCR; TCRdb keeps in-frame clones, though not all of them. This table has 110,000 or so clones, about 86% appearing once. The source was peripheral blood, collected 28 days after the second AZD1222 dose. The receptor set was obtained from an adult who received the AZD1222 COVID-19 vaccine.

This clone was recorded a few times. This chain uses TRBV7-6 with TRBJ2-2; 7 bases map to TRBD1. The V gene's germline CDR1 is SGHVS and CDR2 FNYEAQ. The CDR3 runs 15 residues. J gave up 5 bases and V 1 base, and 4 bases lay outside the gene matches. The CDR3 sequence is CASSLGYRGTGELFF. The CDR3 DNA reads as TGTGCCAGCAGCTTAGGTTACAGGGGAACCGGGGAGCTGTTTTTT.

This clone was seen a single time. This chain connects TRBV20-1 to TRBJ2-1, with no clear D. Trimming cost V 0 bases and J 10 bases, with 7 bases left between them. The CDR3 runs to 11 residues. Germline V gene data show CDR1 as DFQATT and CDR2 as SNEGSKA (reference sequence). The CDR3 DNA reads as TGCAGTGCTAGAGAAGTGGGGGAGCAGTTCTTC. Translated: CSAREVGEQFF.

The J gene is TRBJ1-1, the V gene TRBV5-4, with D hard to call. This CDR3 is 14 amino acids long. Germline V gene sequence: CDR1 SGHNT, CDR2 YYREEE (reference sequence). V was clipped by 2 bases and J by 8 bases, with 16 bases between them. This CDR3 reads CASSFHGLLGEAFF. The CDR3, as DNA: TGTGCCAGCAGCTTTCACGGCCTTCTTGGGGAAGCTTTCTTT.

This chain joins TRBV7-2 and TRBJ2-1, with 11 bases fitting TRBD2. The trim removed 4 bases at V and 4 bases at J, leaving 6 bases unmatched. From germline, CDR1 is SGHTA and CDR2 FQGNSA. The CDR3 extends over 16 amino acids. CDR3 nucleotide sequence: TGTGCCAGCAGCTCCTCCGGGACTAGCGGTTACAATGAGCAGTTCTTC. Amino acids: CASSSSGTSGYNEQFF.

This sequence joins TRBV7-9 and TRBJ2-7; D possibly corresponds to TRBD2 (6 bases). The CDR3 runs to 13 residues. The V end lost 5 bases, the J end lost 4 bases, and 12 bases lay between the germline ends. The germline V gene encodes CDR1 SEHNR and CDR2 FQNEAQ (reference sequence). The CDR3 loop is CASSPRGRYEQYF. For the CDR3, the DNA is TGTGCCAGCAGCCCCAGAGGGAGGTACGAGCAGTACTTC. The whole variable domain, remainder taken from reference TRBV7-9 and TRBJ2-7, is DTGVSQNPRHKITKRGQNVTFRCDPISEHNRLYWYRQTLGQGPEFLTYFQNEAQLEKSRLLSDRFSAERPKGSFSTLEIQRTEQGDSAMYLCASSPRGRYEQYFGPGTRLTVT.

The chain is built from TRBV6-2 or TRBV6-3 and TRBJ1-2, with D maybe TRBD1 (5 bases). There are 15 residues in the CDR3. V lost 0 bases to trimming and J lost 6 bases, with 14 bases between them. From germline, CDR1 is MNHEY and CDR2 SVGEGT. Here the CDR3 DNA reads TGTGCCAGCAGTTACTCACTCGGAGGGGTCGATGGCTACACCTTC. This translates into CASSYSLGGVDGYTF.

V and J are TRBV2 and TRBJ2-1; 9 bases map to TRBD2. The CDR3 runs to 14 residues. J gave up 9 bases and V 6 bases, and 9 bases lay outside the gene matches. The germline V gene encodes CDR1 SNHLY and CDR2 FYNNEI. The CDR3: CASRGASGTGEQFF. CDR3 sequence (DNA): TGTGCCAGCAGAGGGGCTAGCGGGACGGGTGAGCAGTTCTTC.

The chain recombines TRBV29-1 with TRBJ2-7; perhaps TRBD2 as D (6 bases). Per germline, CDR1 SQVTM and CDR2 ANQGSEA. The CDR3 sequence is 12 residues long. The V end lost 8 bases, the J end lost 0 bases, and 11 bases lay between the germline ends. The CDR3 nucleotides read TGCAGCATTCTCGGGAGCTCCTACGAGCAGTACTTC. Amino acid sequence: CSILGSSYEQYF.

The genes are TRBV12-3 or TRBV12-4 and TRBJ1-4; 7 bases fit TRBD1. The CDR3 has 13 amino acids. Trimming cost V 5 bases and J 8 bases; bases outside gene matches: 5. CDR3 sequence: CASSQGDWEKLFF. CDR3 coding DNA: TGTGCCAGCAGTCAGGGGGACTGGGAAAAACTGTTTTTT.

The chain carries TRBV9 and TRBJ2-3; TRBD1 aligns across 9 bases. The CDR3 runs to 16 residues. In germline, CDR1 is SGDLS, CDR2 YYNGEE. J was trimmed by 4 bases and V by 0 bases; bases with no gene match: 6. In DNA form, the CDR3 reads TGTGCCAGCAGCGTAGAGAACAGGGGGCCTCCAGATACGCAGTATTTT. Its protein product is CASSVENRGPPDTQYF. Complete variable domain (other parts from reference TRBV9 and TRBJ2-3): DSGVTQTPKHLITATGQRVTLRCSPRSGDLSVYWYQQSLDQGLQFLIQYYNGEERAKGNILERFSAQQFPDLHSELNLSSLELGDSALYFCASSVENRGPPDTQYFGPGTRLTVL.

CDR3 nucleotide sequence: TGTGCCAGCAGGCGAACAGGGGGCAGGTACGAGCAGTACTTC. It codes for CASRRTGGRYEQYF. This chain connects TRBV5-6 to TRBJ2-7; 9 nucleotides align to TRBD1. Trimming at V came to 5 bases and at J to 4 bases, leaving 7 bases not matched to a gene. Per germline, CDR1 SGHDT and CDR2 YYEEEE. CDR3 length: 14 amino acids.

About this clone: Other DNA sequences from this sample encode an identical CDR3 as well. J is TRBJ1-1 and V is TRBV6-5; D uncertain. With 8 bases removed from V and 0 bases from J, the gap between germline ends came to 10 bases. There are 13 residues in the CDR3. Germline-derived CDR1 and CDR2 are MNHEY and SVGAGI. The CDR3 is CASRGVLNTEAFF. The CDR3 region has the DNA TGTGCCAGCCGCGGGGTATTGAACACTGAAGCTTTCTTT.

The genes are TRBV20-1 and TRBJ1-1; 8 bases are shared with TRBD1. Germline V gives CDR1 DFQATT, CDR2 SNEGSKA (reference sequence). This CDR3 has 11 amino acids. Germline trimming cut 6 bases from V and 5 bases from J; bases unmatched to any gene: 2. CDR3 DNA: TGCAGTGCGCGGGACAGGACTGAAGCTTTCTTT. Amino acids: CSARDRTEAFF.

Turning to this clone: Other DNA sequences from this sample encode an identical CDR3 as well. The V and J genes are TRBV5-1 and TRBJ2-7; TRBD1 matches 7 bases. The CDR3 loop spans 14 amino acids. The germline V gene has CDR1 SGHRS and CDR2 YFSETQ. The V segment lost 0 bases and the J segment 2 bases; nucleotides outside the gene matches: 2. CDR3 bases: TGCGCCAGCAGCTTGGGTGGGACAGCCTACGAGCAGTACTTC. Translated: CASSLGGTAYEQYF.

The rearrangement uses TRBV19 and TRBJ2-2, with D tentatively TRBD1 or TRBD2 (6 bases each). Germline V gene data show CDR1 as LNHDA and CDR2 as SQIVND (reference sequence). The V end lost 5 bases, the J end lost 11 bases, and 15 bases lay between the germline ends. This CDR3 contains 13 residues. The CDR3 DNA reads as TGTGCCAGTAGTTCAAGCGCCGGGGGCGAGCTGTTTTTT. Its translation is CASSSSAGGELFF.

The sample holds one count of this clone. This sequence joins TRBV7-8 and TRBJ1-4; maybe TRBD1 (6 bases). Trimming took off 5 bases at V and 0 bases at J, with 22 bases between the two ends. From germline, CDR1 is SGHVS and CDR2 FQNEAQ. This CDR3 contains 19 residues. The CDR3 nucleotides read TGTGCCAGCAGCCAAATCCCCCCAGGGGCGTTTTCAACTAATGAAAAACTGTTTTTT. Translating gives CASSQIPPGAFSTNEKLFF.

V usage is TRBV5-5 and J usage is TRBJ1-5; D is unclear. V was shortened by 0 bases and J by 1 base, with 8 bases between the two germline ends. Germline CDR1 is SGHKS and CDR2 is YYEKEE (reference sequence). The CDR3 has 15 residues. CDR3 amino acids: CASSLEGASNQPQHF. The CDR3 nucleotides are TGTGCCAGCAGCTTGGAAGGTGCCAGCAATCAGCCCCAGCATTTT.

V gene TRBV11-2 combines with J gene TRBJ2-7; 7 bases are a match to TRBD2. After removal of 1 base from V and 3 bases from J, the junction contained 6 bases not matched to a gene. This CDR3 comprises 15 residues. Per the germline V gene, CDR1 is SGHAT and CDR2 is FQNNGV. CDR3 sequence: CASSLGRLADYEQYF. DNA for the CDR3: TGTGCCAGCAGCTTAGGTCGGCTAGCGGACTACGAGCAGTACTTC.

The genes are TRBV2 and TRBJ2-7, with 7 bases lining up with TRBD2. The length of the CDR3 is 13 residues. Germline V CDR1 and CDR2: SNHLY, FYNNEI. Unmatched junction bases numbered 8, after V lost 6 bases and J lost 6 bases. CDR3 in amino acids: CASSLRGRGEQYF. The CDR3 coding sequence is TGTGCCAGCAGCCTCCGGGGGAGGGGCGAGCAGTACTTC. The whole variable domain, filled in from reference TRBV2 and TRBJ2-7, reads EPEVTQTPSHQVTQMGQEVILRCVPISNHLYFYWYRQILGQKVEFLVSFYNNEISEKSEIFDDQFSVERPDGSNFTLKIRSTKLEDSAMYFCASSLRGRGEQYFGPGTRLTVT.

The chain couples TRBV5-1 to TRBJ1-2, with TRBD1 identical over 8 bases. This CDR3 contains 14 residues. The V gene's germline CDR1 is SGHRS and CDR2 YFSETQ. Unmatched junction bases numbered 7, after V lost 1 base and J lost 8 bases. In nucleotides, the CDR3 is TGCGCCAGCAGCTTGACTGAGACAGGGGAAGGCTACACCTTC. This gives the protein CASSLTETGEGYTF.

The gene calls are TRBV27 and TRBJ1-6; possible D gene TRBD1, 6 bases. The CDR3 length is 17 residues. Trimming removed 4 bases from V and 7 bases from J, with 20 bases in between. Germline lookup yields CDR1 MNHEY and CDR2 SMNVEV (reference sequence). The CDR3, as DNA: TGTGCCAGCAGTTCGGAATGGGGCGGGGGACAAAATTCACCCCTCCACTTT. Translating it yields CASSSEWGGGQNSPLHF.

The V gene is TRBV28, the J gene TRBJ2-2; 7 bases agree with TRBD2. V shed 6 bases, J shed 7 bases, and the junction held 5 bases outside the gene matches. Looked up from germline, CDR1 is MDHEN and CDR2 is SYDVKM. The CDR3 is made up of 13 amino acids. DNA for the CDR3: TGTGCCAGCAGCCCTGGCGGGAGCGGGGAGCTGTTTTTT. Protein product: CASSPGGSGELFF.